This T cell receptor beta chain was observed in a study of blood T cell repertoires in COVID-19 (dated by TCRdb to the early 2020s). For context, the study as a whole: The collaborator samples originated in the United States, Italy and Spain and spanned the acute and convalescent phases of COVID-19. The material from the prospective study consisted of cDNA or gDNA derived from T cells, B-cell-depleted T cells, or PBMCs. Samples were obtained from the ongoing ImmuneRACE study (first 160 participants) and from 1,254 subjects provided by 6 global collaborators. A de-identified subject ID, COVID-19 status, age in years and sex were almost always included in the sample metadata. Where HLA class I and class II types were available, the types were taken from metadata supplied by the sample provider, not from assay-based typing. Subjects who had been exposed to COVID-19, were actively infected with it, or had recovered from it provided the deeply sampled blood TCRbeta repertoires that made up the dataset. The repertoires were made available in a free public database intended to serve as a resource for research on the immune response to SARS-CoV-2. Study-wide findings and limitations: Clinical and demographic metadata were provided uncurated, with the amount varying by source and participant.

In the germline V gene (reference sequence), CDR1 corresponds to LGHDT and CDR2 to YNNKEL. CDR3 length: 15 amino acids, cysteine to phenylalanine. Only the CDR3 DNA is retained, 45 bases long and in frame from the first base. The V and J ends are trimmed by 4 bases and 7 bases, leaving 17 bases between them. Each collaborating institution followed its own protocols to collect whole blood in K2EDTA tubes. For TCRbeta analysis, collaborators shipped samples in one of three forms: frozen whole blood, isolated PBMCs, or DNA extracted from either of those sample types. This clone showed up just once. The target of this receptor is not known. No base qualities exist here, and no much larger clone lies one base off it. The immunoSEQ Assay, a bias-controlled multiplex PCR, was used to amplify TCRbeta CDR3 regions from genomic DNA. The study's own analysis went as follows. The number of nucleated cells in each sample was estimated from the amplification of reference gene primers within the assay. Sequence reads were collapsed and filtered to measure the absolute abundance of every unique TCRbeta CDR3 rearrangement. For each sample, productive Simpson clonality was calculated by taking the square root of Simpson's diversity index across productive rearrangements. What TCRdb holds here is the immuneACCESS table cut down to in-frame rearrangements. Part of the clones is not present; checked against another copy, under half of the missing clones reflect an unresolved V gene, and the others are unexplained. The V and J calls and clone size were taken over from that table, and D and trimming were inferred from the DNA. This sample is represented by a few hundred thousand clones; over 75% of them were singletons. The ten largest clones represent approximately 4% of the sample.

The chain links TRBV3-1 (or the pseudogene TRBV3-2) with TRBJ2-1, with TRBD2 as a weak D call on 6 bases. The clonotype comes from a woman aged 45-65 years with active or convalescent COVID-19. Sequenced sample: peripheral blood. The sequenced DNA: TGTGCCAGCAGCCGGCTAGCGACTGCGGAGAATGAGCAGTTCTTC. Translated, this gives CASSRLATAENEQFF.